The entry below gives a single T cell receptor (beta chain) sequence along with its context. This clonotype was seen a few times. No cognate antigen has been identified for it. Base quality data are lacking; no much larger clone is found one base away. In the germline V gene, CDR1 corresponds to SGHRS and CDR2 to YFSETQ. V lost 2 bases and J lost 5 bases, and the count of bases not matched to a germline gene is 6. The CDR3, cysteine through phenylalanine, is 14 amino acids long. Only the CDR3 part of the read is kept: 42 bases, read in frame from the first base. The data originate from a study of blood T cells in healthy people across ages (dated by TCRdb to 2014 to 2015). Background on the whole study: In model experiments, roughly one uniquely barcoded TCR beta cDNA molecule per two T cells was captured by template switching. Four age groups were formed from the donors: young (average approximately 15 years), middle-aged (approximately 41), aged (roughly 56) and long-lived (less than 85). Using deep sequencing normalized with unique cDNA molecular identifiers, the study measured how TCR beta repertoire diversity changes with age. The study analyzed two additional independent replicas of 1 million unique cDNA reads from the same blood draw for two donors, one aged 18 to 30 and one aged 80 or older. To avoid experimental bias, donors of different ages were spread randomly across the sequencing lanes.

Results and caveats for the whole study, not just this receptor: Estimates of total diversity from one million sequenced T cells were regarded as lower bounds and underestimates. The CMV infection status of donors was not known, potentially confounding age-related changes in expanded clonotypes. Bulk unsorted PBMC profiling prevented conclusive comparison of naive and antigen-experienced compartments. Observed TCR beta diversity per million T cells fell roughly linearly with age, and a significant reduction was already apparent by age roughly 40. Compared with the aged group, the long-lived group had more naive CD4+ T cells, fewer expanded clones and increased TCR diversity, a pattern suggesting age selection. A strong correlation was found between observed TCR beta diversity and the percentage of naive T cells measured by flow cytometry.

Receptor amplification or capture employed 5' RACE. Data came from an Illumina HiSeq 2500. A second PCR of roughly 6 to 11 cycles was run with a J-beta primer mix and a sample-barcoded 5' primer. A unique molecular identifier was introduced onto each TCR beta cDNA molecule by a template-switch 5' adaptor carrying 12 random nucleotides. Each sample yielded at least 3 million CDR3-containing paired-end reads. All of the RNA was converted into first-strand cDNA using the Mint cDNA synthesis kit, with a TRBC-specific oligonucleotide serving as the primer. Following uracil-DNA glycosylase treatment, all cDNA underwent a first 18-cycle PCR with the universal primers M1SS and BC2_uni_R. The original pipeline was this. For normalization, 1 million high-quality reads, each with a distinct molecular identifier, were randomly selected from each sample. Instead of being binned into consensus sequences, reads that shared molecular identifiers were thrown out. MiTCR, run with a Q25 quality threshold and the strictest error-elimination algorithm, handled CDR3 identification, clonotype clustering and error correction. Lower-bound total TCR beta diversity was estimated with a nonparametric unseen species model using Euler transformation. TCRdb reprocessed the public reads (quality trimming at Q25 with fastp, clone calling with MiXCR) and kept in-frame beta chains. For every CDR3 protein sequence, its rows merge into one entry that carries the most common genes and DNA. The V and J calls here are based on TCRdb, not the publication. The sample profile shows 850,000 to 950,000 distinct CDR3 sequences; about 28% of them were found once. Together, the top ten hold around a sixth of the sample.

The donors were roughly 39 Caucasian individuals from Russia, aged roughly 6 to 100 years, who were systemically healthy. Each donor gave ten milliliters of peripheral blood, collected into EDTA-treated Vacutainer tubes. Ficoll-Paque density-gradient centrifugation was used to isolate PBMCs, with at least 7 million per sample. Total RNA, at least 5 micrograms per sample, was extracted from PBMCs with Trizol reagent. For every donor, flow cytometry on a PBMC aliquot measured the percentage of naive CD45RAhigh/CD27high T cells. What was sequenced was blood. This receptor chain uses TRBV5-1 and TRBJ1-2; 7 bases in the middle match TRBD1. The TCR sequence derives from a woman aged 80 or over in good health. The CDR3 protein: CASSFRQGEYGYTF. The DNA sequence reads TGCGCCAGCAGCTTCCGACAGGGCGAATATGGCTACACCTTC.